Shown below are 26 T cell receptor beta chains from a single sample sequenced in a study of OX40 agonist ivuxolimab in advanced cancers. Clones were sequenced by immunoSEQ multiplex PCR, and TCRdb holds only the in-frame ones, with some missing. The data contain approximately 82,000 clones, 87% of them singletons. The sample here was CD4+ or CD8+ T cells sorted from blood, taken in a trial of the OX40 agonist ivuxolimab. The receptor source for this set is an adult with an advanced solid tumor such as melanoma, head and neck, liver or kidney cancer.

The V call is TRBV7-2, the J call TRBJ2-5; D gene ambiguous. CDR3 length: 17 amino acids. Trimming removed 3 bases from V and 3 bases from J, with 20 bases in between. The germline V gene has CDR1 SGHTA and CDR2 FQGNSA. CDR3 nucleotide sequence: TGTGCCAGCAGCTTCGGGTCGATCCTGTATACGAAAGAGACCCAGTACTTC. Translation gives CASSFGSILYTKETQYF. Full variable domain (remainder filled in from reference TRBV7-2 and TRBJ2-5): GAGVSQSPSNKVTEKGKDVELRCDPISGHTALYWYRQSLGQGLEFLIYFQGNSAPDKSGLPSDRFSAERTGGSVSTLTIQRTQQEDSAVYLCASSFGSILYTKETQYFGPGTRLLVL.

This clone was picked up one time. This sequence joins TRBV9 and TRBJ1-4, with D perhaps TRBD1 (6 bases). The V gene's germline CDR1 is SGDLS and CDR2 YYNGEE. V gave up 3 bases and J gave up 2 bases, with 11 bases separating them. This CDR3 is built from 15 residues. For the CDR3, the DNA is TGTGCCAGCAGCGCCCGGGGGCGGACTAATGAAAAACTGTTTTTT. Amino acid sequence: CASSARGRTNEKLFF.

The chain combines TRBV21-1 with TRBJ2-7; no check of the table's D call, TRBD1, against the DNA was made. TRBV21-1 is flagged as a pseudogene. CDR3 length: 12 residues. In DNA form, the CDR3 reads TGTGCCAGCAGCTTCGACAGATACGAGCAGTACTTC. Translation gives CASSFDRYEQYF.

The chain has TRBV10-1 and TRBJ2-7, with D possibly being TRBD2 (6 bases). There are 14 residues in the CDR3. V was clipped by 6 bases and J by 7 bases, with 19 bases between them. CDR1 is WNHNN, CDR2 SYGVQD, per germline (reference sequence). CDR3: CASSLAGDSQEQYF. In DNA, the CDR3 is TGCGCCAGCAGCCTCGCCGGGGACTCCCAGGAGCAGTACTTC.

The CDR3 region has the DNA TGTGCCAGCAGCTTAGGATGGACACACTCCTACGAGCAGTACTTC. Residues: CASSLGWTHSYEQYF. The chain couples TRBV7-2 to TRBJ2-7; a weak D match, TRBD1 (5 bases). CDR3 length equals 15 residues. CDR1 and CDR2 from the germline V gene are SGHTA and FQGNSA. V lost 1 base and J lost 0, with 10 bases in between.

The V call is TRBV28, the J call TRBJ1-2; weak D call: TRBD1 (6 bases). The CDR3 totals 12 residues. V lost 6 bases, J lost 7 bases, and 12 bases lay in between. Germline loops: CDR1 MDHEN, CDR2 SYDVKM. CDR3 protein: CASSGGLGGYTF. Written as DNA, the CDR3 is TGTGCCAGCAGCGGGGGGCTAGGTGGCTACACCTTC.

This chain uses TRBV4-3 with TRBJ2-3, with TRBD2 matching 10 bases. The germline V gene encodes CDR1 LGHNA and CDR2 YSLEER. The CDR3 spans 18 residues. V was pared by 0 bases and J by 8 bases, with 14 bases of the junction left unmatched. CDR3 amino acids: CASSQERPGLATGSTQYF. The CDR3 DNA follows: TGCGCCAGCAGCCAAGAACGACCGGGACTAGCGACTGGAAGTACGCAGTATTTT.

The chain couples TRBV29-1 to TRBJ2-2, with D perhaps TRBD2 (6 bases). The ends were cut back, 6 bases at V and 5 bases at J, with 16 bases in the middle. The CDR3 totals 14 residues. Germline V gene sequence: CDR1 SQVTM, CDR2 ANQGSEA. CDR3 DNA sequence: TGCAGCGTGAGACCGGGAGTAGGGACCGGGGAGCTGTTTTTT. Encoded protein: CSVRPGVGTGELFF.

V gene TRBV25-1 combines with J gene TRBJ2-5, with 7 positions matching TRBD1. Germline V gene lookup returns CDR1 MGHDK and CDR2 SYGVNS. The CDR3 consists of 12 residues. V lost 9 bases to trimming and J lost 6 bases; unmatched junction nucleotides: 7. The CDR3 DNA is TGTGCCAGTCGGGACAGCGAAAAGACCCAGTACTTC. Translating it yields CASRDSEKTQYF. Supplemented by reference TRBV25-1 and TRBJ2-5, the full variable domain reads EADIYQTPRYLVIGTGKKITLECSQTMGHDKMYWYQQDPGMELHLIHYSYGVNSTEKGDLSSESTVSRIRTEHFPLTLESARPSHTSQYLCASRDSEKTQYFGPGTRLLVL.

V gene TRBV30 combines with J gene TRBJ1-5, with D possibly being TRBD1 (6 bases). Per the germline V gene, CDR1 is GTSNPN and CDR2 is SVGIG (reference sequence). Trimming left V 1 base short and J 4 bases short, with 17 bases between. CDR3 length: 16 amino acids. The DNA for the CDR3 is TGTGCCTGGAGTGATGGCTTAGGCAGGGGTAATCAGCCCCAGCATTTT. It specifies CAWSDGLGRGNQPQHF.

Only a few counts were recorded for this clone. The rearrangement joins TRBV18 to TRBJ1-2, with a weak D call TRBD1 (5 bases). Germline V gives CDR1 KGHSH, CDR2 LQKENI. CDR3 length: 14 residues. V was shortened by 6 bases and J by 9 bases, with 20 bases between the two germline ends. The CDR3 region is CASSPDPGRARYTF. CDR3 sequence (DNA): TGTGCCAGCTCTCCCGACCCAGGGAGGGCGCGCTACACCTTC.

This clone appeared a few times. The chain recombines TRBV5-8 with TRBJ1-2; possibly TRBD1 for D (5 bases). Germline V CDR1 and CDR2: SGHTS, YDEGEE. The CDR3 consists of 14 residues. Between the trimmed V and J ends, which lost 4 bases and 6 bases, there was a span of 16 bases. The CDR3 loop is CASSPGRIFDGYTF. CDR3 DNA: TGTGCCAGCAGCCCGGGACGTATTTTCGATGGCTACACCTTC.

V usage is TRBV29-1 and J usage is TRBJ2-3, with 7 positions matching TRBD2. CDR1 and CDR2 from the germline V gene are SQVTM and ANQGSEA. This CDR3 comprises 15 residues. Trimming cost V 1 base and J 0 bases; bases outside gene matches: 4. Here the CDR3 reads CSVEGGRGSTDTQYF. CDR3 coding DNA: TGCAGCGTTGAAGGCGGGCGGGGGAGCACAGATACGCAGTATTTT.

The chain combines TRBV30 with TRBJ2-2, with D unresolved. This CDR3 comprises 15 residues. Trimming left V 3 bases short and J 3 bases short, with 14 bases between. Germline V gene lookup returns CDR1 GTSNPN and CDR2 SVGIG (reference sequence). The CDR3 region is CAWSALRGDTGELFF. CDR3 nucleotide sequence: TGTGCCTGGAGCGCACTTAGAGGAGACACCGGGGAGCTGTTTTTT.

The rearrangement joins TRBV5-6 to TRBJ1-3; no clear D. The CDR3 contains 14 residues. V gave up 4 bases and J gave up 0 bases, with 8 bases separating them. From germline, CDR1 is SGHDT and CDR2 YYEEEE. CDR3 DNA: TGTGCCAGCAGCCAAGGGCCCTCTGGAAACACCATATATTTT. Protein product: CASSQGPSGNTIYF.

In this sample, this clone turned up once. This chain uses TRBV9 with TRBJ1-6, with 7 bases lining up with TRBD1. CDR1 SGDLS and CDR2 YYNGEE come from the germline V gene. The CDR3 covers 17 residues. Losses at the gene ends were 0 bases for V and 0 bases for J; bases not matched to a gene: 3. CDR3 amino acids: CASSVGTGSSYNSPLHF. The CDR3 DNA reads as TGTGCCAGCAGCGTAGGGACAGGAAGCTCCTATAATTCACCCCTCCACTTT.

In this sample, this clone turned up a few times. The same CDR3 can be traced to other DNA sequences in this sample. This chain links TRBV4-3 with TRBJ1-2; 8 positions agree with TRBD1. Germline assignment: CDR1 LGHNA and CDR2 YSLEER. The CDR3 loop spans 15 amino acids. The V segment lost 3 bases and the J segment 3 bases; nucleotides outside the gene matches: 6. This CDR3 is CASSQALQGDYGYTF. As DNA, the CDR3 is TGCGCCAGCAGCCAGGCCCTACAGGGGGACTATGGCTACACCTTC.

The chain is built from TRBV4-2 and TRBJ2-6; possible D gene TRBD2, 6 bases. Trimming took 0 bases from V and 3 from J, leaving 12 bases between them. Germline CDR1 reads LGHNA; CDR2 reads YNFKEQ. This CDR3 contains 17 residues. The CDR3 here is CASSQEGGVRGANVLTF. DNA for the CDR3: TGTGCCAGCAGCCAAGAAGGCGGGGTGCGTGGGGCCAACGTCCTGACTTTC.

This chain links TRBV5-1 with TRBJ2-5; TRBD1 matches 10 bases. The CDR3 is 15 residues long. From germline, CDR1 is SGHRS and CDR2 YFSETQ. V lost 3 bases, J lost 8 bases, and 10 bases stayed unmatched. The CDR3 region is CASSWGTGDEITQYF. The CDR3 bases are TGCGCCAGCAGCTGGGGGACAGGGGATGAGATAACCCAGTACTTC.

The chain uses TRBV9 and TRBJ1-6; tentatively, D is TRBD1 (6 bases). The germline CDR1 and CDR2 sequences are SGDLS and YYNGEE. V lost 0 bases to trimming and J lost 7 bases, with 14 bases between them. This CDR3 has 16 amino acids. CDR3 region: CASSVDGGHGNSPLHF. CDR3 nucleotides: TGTGCCAGCAGCGTAGACGGGGGACACGGAAATTCACCCCTCCACTTT.

CDR3 sequence reads: CASSFRLSWGEKLFF. CDR3 DNA sequence: TGTGCCAGCAGCTTCCGACTCTCATGGGGGGAAAAACTGTTTTTT. The V call is TRBV7-2, the J call TRBJ1-4; D possibly corresponds to TRBD1 (5 bases). There are 15 residues in the CDR3. The V gene lost 3 bases and the J gene lost 8 bases, with 16 bases spanning the gap. Germline V gene sequence: CDR1 SGHTA, CDR2 FQGNSA.

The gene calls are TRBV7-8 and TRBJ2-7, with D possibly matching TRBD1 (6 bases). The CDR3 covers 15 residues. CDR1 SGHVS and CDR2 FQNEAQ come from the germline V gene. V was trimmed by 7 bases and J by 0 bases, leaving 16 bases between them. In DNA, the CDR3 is TGTGCCAGCAAATACAGGGCCCTGAGCTCCTACGAGCAGTACTTC. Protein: CASKYRALSSYEQYF.

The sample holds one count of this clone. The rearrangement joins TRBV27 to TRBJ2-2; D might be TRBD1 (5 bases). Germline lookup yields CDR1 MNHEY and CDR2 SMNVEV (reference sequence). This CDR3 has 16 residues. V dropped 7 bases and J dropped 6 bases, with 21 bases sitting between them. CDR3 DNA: TGTGCCAGCACCCCAGGACACACCCGAGGTTCCGGGGAGCTGTTTTTT. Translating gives CASTPGHTRGSGELFF.

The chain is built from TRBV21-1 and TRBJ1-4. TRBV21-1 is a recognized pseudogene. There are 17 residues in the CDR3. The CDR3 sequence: CASSDFFRGAYNEKLFF. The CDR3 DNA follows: TGTGCCAGCAGCGACTTTTTTCGAGGGGCTTATAATGAAAAACTGTTTTTT.

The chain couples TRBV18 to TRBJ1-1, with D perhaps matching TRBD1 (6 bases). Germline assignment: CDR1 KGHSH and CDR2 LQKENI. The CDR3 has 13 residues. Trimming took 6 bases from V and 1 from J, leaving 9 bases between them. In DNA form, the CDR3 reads TGTGCCAGCTCTACACAGGGGAACACTGAAGCTTTCTTT. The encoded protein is CASSTQGNTEAFF.

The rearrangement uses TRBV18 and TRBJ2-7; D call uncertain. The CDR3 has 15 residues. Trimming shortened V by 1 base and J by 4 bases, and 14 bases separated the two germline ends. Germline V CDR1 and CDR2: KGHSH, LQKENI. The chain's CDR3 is CASSPQGQPMYEQYF. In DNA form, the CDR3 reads TGTGCCAGCTCACCACAGGGTCAGCCAATGTACGAGCAGTACTTC.